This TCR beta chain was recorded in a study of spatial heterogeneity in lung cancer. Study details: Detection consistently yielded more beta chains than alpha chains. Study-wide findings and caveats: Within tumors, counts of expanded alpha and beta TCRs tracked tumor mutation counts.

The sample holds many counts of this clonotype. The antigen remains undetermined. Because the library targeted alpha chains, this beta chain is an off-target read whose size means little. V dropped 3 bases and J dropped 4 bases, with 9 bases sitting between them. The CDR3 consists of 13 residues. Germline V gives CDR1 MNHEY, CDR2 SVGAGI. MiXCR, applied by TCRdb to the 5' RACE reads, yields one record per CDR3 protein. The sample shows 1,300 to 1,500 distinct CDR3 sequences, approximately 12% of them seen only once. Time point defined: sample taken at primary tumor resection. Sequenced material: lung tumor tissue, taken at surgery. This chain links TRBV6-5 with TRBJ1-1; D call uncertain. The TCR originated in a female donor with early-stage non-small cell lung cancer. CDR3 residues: CASSYWVGTEAFF. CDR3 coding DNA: TGTGCCAGCAGTTATTGGGTAGGCACTGAAGCTTTCTTT.